Sequencing of this T cell receptor beta chain was carried out in a study of metastatic and nonmetastatic thyroid tumors. Looking at the study overall: Comparison of repertoires was carried out across blood and tumor or nodule tissue from malignant and benign thyroid patients.

The authors' processing: CDR3 was compared across clinicopathological groups, and the resulting differences were used to build a distant-metastasis classifier for papillary thyroid cancer. TCRdb recomputed clones from the PCR reads via MiXCR. It is TCRdb's table, rather than the study itself, that gives the V and J calls and clone size. Here the sample spans around 89,000 clones, 15% being singletons. Many counts were recorded for this clone. Its antigen is unknown. No patient received treatment before thyroid surgery. Study results and caveats: In blood and tumor, TCR beta diversity was reportedly significantly higher in malignant thyroid tumors than in benign nodules.

The specimen was blood. This clonotype was sampled from a female donor with papillary thyroid cancer or a benign thyroid nodule (not recorded which). Some clones in this sample may be carry-over from other donors' samples.

The CDR3, as DNA: TGTGCCATCAGAGGGACCGGGGACTTGCATACGCAGTATTTT. Its translation is CAIRGTGDLHTQYF. The rearrangement joins TRBV10-3 to TRBJ2-3, with a possible D match to TRBD2 (6 bases). V shed 6 bases and J shed 7 bases, with 17 bases lying between them. There are 14 residues in the CDR3. Germline CDR1 ENHRY, CDR2 SYGVKD.